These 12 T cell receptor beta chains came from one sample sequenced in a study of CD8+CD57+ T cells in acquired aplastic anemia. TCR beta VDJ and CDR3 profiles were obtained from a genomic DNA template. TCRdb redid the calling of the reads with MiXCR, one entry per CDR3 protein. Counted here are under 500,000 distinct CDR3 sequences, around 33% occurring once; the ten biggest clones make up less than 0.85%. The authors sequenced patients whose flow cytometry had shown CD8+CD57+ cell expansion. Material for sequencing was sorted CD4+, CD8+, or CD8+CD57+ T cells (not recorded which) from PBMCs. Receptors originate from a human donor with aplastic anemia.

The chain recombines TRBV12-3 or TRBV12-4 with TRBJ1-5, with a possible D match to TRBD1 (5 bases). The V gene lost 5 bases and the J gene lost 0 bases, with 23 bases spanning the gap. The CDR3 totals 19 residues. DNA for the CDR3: TGTGCCAGCAGTCTGCATCGCGGGACGCCGGGTTATAGCAATCAGCCCCAGCATTTT. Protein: CASSLHRGTPGYSNQPQHF.

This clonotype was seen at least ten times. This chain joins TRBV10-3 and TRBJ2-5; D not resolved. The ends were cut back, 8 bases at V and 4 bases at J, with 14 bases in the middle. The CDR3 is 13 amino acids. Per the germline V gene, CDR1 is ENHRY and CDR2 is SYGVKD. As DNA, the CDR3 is TGTGCCATCGGACCCGAGTCGGGAGAGACCCAGTACTTC. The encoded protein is CAIGPESGETQYF.

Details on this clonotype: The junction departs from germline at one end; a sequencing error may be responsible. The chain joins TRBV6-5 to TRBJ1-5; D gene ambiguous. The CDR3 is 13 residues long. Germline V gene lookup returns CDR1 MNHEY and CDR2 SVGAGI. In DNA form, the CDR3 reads TGTGCCAGCAGTTACCGGCAAGGTCAGGCCCAGCATTTT. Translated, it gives CASSYRQGQAQHF.

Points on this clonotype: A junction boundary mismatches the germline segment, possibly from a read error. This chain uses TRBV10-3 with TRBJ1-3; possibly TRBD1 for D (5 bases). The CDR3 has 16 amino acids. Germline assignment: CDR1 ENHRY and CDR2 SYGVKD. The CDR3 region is CASSYEAGGYGNTIYF. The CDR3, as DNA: TGTGCCAGCAGTTACGAAGCGGGGGGTTATGGAAACACCATATATTTT.

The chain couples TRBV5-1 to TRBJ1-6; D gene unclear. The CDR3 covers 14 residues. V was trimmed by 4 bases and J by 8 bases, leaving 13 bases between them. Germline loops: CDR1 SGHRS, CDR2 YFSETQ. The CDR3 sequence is CASSRGELDSPLHF. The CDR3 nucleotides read TGCGCCAGCAGCCGCGGGGAACTGGATTCACCCCTCCACTTT.

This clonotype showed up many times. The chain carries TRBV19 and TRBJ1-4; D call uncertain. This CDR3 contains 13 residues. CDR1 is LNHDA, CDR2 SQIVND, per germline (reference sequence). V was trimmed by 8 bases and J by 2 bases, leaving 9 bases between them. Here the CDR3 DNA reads TGTGCCAGTGGGCTGATGACTAATGAAAAACTGTTTTTT. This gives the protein CASGLMTNEKLFF.

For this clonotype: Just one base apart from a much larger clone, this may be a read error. The CDR3 loop reads CASSFEGLCGYTF. CDR3 nucleotides: TGTGCCAGCAGCTTTGAGGGTTTATGTGGCTACACCTTC. This sequence joins TRBV7-3 and TRBJ1-2; D unclear. V was clipped by 3 bases and J by 7 bases, with 12 bases between them. Germline-derived CDR1 and CDR2 are SGHTA and FQGTGA. The CDR3 is made up of 13 amino acids.

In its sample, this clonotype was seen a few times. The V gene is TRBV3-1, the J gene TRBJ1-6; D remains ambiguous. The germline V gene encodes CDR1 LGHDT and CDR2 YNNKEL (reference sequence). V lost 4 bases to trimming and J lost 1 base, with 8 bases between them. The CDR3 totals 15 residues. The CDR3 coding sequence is TGTGCCAGCAGCCCAGACCTATCCTATAATTCACCCCTCCACTTT. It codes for CASSPDLSYNSPLHF.

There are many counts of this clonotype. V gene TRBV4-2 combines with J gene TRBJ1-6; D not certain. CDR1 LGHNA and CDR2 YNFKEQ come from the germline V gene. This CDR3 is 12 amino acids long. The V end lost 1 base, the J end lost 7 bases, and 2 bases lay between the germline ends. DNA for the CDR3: TGTGCCAGCAGCCAAGTGAATTCACCCCTCCACTTT. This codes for CASSQVNSPLHF.

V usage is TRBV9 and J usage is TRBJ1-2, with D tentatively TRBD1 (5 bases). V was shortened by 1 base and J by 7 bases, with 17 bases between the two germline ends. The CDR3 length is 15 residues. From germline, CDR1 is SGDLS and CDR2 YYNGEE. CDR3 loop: CASSVSPGTVGGYTF. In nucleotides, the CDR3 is TGTGCCAGCAGCGTATCGCCCGGGACTGTTGGTGGCTACACCTTC.

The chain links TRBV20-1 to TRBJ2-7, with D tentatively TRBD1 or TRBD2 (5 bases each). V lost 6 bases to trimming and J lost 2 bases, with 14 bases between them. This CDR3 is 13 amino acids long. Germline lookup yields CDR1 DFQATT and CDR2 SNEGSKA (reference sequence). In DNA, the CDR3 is TGCAGTGCCCCGGGACGTCGTCCCTACGAGCAGTACTTC. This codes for CSAPGRRPYEQYF.

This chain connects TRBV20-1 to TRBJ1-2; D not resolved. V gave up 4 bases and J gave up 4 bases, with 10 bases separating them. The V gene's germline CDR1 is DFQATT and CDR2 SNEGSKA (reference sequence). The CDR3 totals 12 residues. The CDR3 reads CSAILGSYGYTF. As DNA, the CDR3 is TGCAGTGCTATTTTGGGAAGCTATGGCTACACCTTC.